The present T cell receptor beta chain was sequenced within a study of cytomegalovirus exposure and HLA in healthy donors. Study results and caveats: Presence/absence analyses assumed roughly uniform sequencing depth across donors, which may not hold.

It was with 60 Vbeta and 13 Jbeta primers that the PCR ran. Profiled with immunoSEQ multiplex PCR; TCRdb holds only in-frame clones, not every one. The sample contains 150,000 or so clones, around three quarters of which appear only once. Concerning this clone: The antigen is undetermined.

The germline V gene has CDR1 MNHEY and CDR2 SVGAGI. V lost 8 bases, J lost 0 bases, and 16 bases lay in between. This CDR3 is built from 15 residues. The J gene is TRBJ2-5, the V gene TRBV6-5; tentative D call: TRBD1 (6 bases). Input material: PBMCs. This receptor was obtained from a middle-aged woman in good health and CMV-seronegative. The CDR3 is CASSNYWDNQETQYF. The CDR3 DNA reads as TGTGCCAGCTCCAATTACTGGGACAACCAAGAGACCCAGTACTTC.